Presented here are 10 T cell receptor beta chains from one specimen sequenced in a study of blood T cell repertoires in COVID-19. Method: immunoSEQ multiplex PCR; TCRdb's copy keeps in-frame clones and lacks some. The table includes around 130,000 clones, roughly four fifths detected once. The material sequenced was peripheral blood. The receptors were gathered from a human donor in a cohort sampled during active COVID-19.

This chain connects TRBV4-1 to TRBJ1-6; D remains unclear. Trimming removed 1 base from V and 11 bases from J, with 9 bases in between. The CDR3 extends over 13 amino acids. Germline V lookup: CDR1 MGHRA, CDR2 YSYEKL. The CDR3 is CASSQGPRAPLHF. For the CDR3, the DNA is TGCGCCAGCAGCCAAGGTCCGCGAGCACCCCTCCACTTT.

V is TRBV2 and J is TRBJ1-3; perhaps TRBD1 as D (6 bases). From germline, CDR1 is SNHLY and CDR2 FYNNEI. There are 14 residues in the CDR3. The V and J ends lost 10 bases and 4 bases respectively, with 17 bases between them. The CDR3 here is CAKRLRDTGNTIYF. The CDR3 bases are TGTGCCAAACGCCTCCGGGACACGGGAAACACCATATATTTT.

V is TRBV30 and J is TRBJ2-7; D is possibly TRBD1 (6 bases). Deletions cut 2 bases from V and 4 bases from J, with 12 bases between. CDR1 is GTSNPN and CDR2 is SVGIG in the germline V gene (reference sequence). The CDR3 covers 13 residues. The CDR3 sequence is CAWSPTGLYEQYF. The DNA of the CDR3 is TGTGCCTGGAGTCCGACAGGATTATACGAGCAGTACTTC.

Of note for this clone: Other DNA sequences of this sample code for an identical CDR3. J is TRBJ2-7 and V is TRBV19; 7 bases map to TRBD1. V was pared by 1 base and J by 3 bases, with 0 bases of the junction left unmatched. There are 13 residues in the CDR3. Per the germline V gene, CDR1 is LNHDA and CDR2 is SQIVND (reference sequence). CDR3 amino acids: CASSIAGGYEQYF. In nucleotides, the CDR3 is TGTGCCAGTAGTATAGCAGGGGGCTACGAGCAGTACTTC. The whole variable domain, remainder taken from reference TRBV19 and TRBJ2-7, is DGGITQSPKYLFRKEGQNVTLSCEQNLNHDAMYWYRQDPGQGLRLIYYSQIVNDFQKGDIAEGYSVSREKKESFPLTVTSAQKNPTAFYLCASSIAGGYEQYFGPGTRLTVT.

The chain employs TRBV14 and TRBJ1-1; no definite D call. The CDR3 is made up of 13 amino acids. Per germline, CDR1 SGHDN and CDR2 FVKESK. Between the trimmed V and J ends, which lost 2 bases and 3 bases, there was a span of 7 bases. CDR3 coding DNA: TGTGCCAGCAGCCAATTTCCCGACACTGAAGCTTTCTTT. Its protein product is CASSQFPDTEAFF. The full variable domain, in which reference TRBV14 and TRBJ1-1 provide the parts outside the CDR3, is EAGVTQFPSHSVIEKGQTVTLRCDPISGHDNLYWYRRVMGKEIKFLLHFVKESKQDESGMPNNRFLAERTGGTYSTLKVQPAELEDSGVYFCASSQFPDTEAFFGQGTRLTVV.

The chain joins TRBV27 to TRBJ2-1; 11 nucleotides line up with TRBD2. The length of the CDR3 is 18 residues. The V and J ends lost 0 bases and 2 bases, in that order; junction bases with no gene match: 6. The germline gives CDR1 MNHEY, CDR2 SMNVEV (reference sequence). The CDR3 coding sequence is TGTGCCAGCAGTTTATCGAAACTAGCGGGAGCTCCCTACAATGAGCAGTTCTTC. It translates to CASSLSKLAGAPYNEQFF.

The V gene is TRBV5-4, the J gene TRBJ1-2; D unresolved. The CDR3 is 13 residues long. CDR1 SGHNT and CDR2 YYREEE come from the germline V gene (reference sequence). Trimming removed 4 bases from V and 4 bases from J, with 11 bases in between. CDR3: CASSPAEGYGYTF. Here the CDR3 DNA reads TGTGCCAGCAGCCCGGCCGAGGGCTATGGCTACACCTTC.

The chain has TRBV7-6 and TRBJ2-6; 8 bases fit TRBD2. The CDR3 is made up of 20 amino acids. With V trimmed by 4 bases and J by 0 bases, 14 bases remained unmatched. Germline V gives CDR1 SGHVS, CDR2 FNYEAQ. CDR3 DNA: TGTGCCAGCAGCTCGCGACCGACTAGCGAATATTCCTCTGGGGCCAACGTCCTGACTTTC. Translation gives CASSSRPTSEYSSGANVLTF. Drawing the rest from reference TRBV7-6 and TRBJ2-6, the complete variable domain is GAGVSQSPRYKVTKRGQDVALRCDPISGHVSLYWYRQALGQGPEFLTYFNYEAQQDKSGLPNDRFSAERPEGSISTLTIQRTEQRDSAMYRCASSSRPTSEYSSGANVLTFGAGSRLTVL.

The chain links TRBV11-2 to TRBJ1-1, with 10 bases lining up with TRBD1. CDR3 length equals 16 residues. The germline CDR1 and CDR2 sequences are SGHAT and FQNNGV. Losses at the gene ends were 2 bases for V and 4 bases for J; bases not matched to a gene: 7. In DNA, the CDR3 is TGTGCCAGCAGCTTATCCGGGACAGGGGATGGCACTGAAGCTTTCTTT. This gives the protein CASSLSGTGDGTEAFF. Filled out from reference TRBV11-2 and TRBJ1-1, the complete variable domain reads EAGVAQSPRYKIIEKRQSVAFWCNPISGHATLYWYQQILGQGPKLLIQFQNNGVVDDSQLPKDRFSAERLKGVDSTLKIQPAKLEDSAVYLCASSLSGTGDGTEAFFGQGTRLTVV.

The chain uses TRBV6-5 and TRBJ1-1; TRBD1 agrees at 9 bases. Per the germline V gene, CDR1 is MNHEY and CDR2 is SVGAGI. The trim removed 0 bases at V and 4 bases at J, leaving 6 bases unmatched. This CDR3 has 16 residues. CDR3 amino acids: CASSYSRTGAGTEAFF. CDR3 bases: TGTGCCAGCAGTTACTCGAGGACAGGGGCTGGCACTGAAGCTTTCTTT.